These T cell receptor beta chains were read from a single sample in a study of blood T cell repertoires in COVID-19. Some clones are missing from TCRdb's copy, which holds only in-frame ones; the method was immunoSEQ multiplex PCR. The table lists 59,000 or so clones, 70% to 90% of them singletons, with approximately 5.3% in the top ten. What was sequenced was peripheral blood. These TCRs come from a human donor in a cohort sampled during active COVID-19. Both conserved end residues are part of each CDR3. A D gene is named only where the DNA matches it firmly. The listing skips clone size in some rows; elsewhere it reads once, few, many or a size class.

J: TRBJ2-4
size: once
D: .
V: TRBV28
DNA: TGTGCCAGCAATTCCCCTCAACTCGCCAAAAACATTCAGTACTTC
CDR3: CASNSPQLAKNIQYF

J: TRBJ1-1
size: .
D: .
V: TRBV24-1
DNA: TGTGCCACCAGTCGTGAGGGGAACACTGAAGCTTTCTTT
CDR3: CATSREGNTEAFF

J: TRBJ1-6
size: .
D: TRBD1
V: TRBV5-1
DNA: TGCGCCAGCAGCTTGGGACAGGGAGAATCACCCCTCCACTTT
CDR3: CASSLGQGESPLHF

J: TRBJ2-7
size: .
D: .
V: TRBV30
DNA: TGTGCCTGGAGTGTAAACAGGGCCTACGAGCAGTACTTC
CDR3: CAWSVNRAYEQYF

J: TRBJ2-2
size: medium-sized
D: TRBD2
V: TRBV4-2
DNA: TGTGCCAGCAGCCAAGAAGGACTAGCGGGGGCCGGGGAGCTGTTTTTT
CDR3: CASSQEGLAGAGELFF

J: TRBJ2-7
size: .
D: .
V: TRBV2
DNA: TGTGCCAGCAGTCCGAGCTCCTACGAGCAGTACTTC
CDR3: CASSPSSYEQYF

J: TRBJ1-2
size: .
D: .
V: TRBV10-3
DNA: TGTGCCATCAGTGAGCCACCGGGCGCGGGGGGGCGAGGCTATGGCTACACCTTC
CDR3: CAISEPPGAGGRGYGYTF

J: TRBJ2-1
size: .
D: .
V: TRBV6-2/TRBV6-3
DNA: TGTGCCAGCAGTTACTCGATGGGGGGGCCCCACAATGAGCAGTTCTTC
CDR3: CASSYSMGGPHNEQFF

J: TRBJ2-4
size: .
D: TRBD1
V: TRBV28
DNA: TGTGCCAGCAGTCCCGGGACAGGGAAAAACATTCAGTACTTC
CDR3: CASSPGTGKNIQYF

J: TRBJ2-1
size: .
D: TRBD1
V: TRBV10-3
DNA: TGTGCCATCAGTTCTACCCAAGCGGACAGGGGCAATTACAATGAGCAGTTCTTC
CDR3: CAISSTQADRGNYNEQFF

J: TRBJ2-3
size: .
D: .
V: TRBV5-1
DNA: TGCGCCAGCAGCAAGGACATCACAGATACGCAGTATTTT
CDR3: CASSKDITDTQYF

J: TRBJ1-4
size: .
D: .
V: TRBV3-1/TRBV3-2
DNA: TGTGCCAGCAGCCCCCAAACAGCAGGGAAACTGTTTTTT
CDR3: CASSPQTAGKLFF

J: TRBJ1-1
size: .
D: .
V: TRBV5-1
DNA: TGCGCCAGCAGCCCAGGACAGACGATGAACACTGAAGCTTTCTTT
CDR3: CASSPGQTMNTEAFF

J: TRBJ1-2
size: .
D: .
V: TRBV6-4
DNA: TGTGCCAGCAGTGACCGTCCAGGGTTGTCGGGCTACACCTTC
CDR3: CASSDRPGLSGYTF

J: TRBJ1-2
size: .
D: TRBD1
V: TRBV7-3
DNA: TGTGCCAGCAGCTTAATCGGGGGGACAGGCTATGGCTACACCTTC
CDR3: CASSLIGGTGYGYTF

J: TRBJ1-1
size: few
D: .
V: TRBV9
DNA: TGTGCCAGCAGCTTCCGGAACAGTCGCACTGAAGCTTTCTTT
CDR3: CASSFRNSRTEAFF

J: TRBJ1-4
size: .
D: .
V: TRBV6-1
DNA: TGTGCCAGCAGTGAAGGGACAGTAGGTGCAACTAATGAAAAACTGTTTTTT
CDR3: CASSEGTVGATNEKLFF

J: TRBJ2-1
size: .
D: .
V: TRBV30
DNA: TGTGCCTGGAACGATCAGGGCTTGAATGAGCAGTTCTTC
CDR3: CAWNDQGLNEQFF

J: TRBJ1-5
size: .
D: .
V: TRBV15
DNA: TGTGCCACCTCGGGACACCGTAGCAATCAGCCCCAGCATTTT
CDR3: CATSGHRSNQPQHF

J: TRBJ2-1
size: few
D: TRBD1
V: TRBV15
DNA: TGTGCCACCAGCAGAGGGGACAGGGCATCCTACAATGAGCAGTTCTTC
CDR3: CATSRGDRASYNEQFF

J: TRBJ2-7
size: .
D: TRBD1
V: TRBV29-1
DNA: TGCAGCGCCGCGGGACAGGGACAATACGAGCAGTACTTC
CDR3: CSAAGQGQYEQYF

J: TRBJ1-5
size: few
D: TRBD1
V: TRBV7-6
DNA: TGTGCCAGCAGCGACAGTTACAGGGGAATCCAGCCCCAGCATTTT
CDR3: CASSDSYRGIQPQHF

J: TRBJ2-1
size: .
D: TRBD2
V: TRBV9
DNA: TGTGCCAGCAGCGTTAGCGGGGGTGCGGTTGGGAATGAGCAGTTCTTC
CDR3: CASSVSGGAVGNEQFF

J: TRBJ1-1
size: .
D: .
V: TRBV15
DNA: TGTGCCACCAGCAGAGATACACAGAACACTGAAGCTTTCTTT
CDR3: CATSRDTQNTEAFF

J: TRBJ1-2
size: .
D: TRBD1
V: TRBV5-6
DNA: TGTGCCAGCAGCTTTTCCAGGGGGCTGGGTGGCTACACCTTC
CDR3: CASSFSRGLGGYTF

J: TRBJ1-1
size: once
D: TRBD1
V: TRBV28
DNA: TGTGCCATCTTAACACCCAGGGGGCCTAGCACTGAAGCTTTCTTT
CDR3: CAILTPRGPSTEAFF

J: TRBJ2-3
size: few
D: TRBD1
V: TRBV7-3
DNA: TGTGCCAGCAGCTCCCGGACAGGGGGCGGCACAGATACGCAGTATTTT
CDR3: CASSSRTGGGTDTQYF

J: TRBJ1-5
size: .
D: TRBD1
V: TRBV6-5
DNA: TGTGCCAGCAGGGACAGGGCCGAACAGCCCCAGCATTTT
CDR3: CASRDRAEQPQHF

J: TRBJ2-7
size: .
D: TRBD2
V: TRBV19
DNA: TGTGCCAGTAGTATAGGACTAGCGGGGGACGAGCAGTACTTC
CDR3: CASSIGLAGDEQYF

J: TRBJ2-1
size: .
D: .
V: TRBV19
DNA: TGTGCCACCCGGGAAGGGGACTTCTACAATGAGCAGTTCTTC
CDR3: CATREGDFYNEQFF

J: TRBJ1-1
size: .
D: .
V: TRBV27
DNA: TGTGCCAGCAGTTTGACAGCGAACGCTGAAGCTTTCTTT
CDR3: CASSLTANAEAFF

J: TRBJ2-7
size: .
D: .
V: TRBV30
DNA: TGTGCCTGGAGACGGGCCTACGAGCAGTACTTC
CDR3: CAWRRAYEQYF

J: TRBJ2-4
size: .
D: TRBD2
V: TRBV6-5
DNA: TGTGCCAGCAGGGGAGGGGACATTCAGTACTTC
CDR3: CASRGGDIQYF

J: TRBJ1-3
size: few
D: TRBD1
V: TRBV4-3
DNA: TGCGCCAGCAGCCCCAAGGGGGCATTGGGAAACACCATATATTTT
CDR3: CASSPKGALGNTIYF

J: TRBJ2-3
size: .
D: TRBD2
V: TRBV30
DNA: TGTGCCTGGACAATCCTCTCCGGGGGGGCCGCAGATACGCAGTATTTT
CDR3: CAWTILSGGAADTQYF

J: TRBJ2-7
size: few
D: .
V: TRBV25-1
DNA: TGTGCCAGCAGTGGGGAACCCGGGACAAGTACCTACGAGCAGTACTTC
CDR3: CASSGEPGTSTYEQYF

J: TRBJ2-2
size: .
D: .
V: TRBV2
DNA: TGTGCCAGCATGTCGGACACCGCGGGGACCGGGGAGCTGTTTTTT
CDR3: CASMSDTAGTGELFF

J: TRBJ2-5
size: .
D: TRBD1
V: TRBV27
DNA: TGTGCCAGCAGCAAATTCGGGACAGGGATAGAAGAGACCCAGTACTTC
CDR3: CASSKFGTGIEETQYF

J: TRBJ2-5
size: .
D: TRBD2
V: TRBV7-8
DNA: TGTGCCAGCAGCTCAGAGCGGGGGGGCCGGGAGACCCAGTACTTC
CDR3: CASSSERGGRETQYF

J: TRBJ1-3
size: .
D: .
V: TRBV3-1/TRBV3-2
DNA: TGTGCCAGCACCCAACCTAGTGACTCTTCCTCTGGAAACACCATATATTTT
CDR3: CASTQPSDSSSGNTIYF

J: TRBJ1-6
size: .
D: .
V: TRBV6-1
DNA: TGTGCCAGCAGTGAGCGGGGGTCGGGGAATTCACCCCTCCACTTT
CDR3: CASSERGSGNSPLHF

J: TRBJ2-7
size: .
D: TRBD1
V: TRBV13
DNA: TGTGCCAGCAGCCTCCCAGGGGGCTCCTACGAGCAGTACTTC
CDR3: CASSLPGGSYEQYF

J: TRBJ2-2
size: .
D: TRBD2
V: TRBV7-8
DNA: TGTGCCAGCAGCTTAGCGGCTAGCGGGGGGGGATCCGGGGAGCTGTTTTTT
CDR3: CASSLAASGGGSGELFF

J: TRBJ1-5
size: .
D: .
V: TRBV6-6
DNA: TGTGCCAGCAGTTACAGGGGTGAGCCCCAGCATTTT
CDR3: CASSYRGEPQHF

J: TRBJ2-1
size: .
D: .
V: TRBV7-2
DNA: TGTGCCAGCAGCGCCCCGGGAAGCGAACCCTACAATGAGCAGTTCTTC
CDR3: CASSAPGSEPYNEQFF

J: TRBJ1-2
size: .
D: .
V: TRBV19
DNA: TGTGCCAGTAGTATTGAGGGGAAGGACAGAGGGACTAACTATGGCTACACCTTC
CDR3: CASSIEGKDRGTNYGYTF

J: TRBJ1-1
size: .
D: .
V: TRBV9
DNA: TGTGCCAGCAGCGAAAGTAGGGGGAACACTGAAGCTTTCTTT
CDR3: CASSESRGNTEAFF

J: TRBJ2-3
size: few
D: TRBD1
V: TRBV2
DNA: TGTGCCAGCGGGACAGGCACAGATACGCAGTATTTT
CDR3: CASGTGTDTQYF

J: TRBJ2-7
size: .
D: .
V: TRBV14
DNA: TGTGCCAGCAGCCAAGATCAGGGGACGAGATCGTACTTC
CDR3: CASSQDQGTRSYF

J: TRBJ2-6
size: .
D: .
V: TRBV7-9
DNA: TGTGCCAGCAGCTTAGGGTGGCCCTCTGGGGCCAACGTCCTGACTTTC
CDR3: CASSLGWPSGANVLTF

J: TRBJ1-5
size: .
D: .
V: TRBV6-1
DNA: TGTGCCAGCAGCGAACAGGGCTCTCTCAGCAATCAGCCCCAGCATTTT
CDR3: CASSEQGSLSNQPQHF

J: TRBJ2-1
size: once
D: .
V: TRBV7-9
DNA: TGTGCCAGCAGCTTAGTAAAGGGAGTATTCAATGAGCAGTTCTTC
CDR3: CASSLVKGVFNEQFF

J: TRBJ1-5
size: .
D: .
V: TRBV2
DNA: TGTGCCAGCAGTGAGCTTGGCAGGGATAGCAATCAGCCCCAGCATTTT
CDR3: CASSELGRDSNQPQHF

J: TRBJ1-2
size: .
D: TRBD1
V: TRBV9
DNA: TGTGCCAGCAGCGGACCCTCAGGGGGCGACTATGGCTACACCTTC
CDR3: CASSGPSGGDYGYTF

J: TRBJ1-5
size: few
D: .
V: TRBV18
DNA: TGTGCCAGCTCACCATCTGGGGGGTCGGCTCGGCCCCAGCATTTT
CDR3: CASSPSGGSARPQHF